The 27 T cell receptor beta chains in this list originate from one sample, sequenced in a study of T cell responses to AZD1222 COVID-19 vaccine. The repertoire was sequenced with immunoSEQ multiplex PCR; TCRdb's copy has only in-frame clones and lacks some. Among 150,000 or so clones listed, less than 95% were seen once. The sequenced sample was peripheral blood, obtained on day 0 of AZD1222 vaccination. These receptors came from an adult in good health.

V gene TRBV6-1 combines with J gene TRBJ2-7; 9 nucleotides align to TRBD1. This CDR3 comprises 15 residues. Germline V gene data show CDR1 as MNHNS and CDR2 as SASEGT. V shed 1 base, J shed 2 bases, and the junction held 3 bases outside the gene matches. CDR3 bases: TGTGCCAGCAGTGAAGGCAACAGGGGGCCCTACGAGCAGTACTTC. Protein: CASSEGNRGPYEQYF.

This clone has just one count. The gene calls are TRBV10-2 and TRBJ1-5, with D possibly TRBD1 on 5 matching bases. V gave up 8 bases and J gave up 0 bases, with 8 bases separating them. The CDR3 loop spans 13 amino acids. The germline V gene has CDR1 WSHSY and CDR2 SAAADI. CDR3 nucleotide sequence: TGCGCCAGCGGGGGACTTAGCAATCAGCCCCAGCATTTT. Protein: CASGGLSNQPQHF.

The chain has TRBV5-1 and TRBJ2-2; D is perhaps TRBD2 (5 bases). This CDR3 contains 18 residues. V gave up 7 bases and J gave up 0 bases, with 22 bases separating them. Germline V CDR1 and CDR2: SGHRS, YFSETQ. DNA of the CDR3: TGCGCCAGCCGTCACTACGGGTTACGGGGATCGAACACCGGGGAGCTGTTTTTT. Translating it yields CASRHYGLRGSNTGELFF.

Worth noting for this clone: One junction end disagrees with the germline gene, perhaps due to a read error. This chain links TRBV7-6 with TRBJ2-7; D is ambiguous. The CDR3 length is 10 residues. Germline V gene sequence: CDR1 SGHVS, CDR2 FNYEAQ. The CDR3 loop reads CASSSAAGDF. CDR3 coding DNA: TGTGCCAGCAGCTCGGCAGCCGGTGACTTC.

The chain recombines TRBV28 with TRBJ2-1; 8 bases match TRBD2. The CDR3 length is 13 residues. J was trimmed by 4 bases and V by 6 bases; bases with no gene match: 2. Germline V lookup: CDR1 MDHEN, CDR2 SYDVKM. Written as DNA, the CDR3 is TGTGCCAGCAGGGTAGCGGGGTACAATGAGCAGTTCTTC. It translates to CASRVAGYNEQFF.

In its sample, this clone was seen once. This rearrangement joins TRBV7-8 to TRBJ2-5; TRBD2 matches 8 bases. This CDR3 is built from 15 residues. Germline trimming cut 5 bases from V and 5 bases from J; bases unmatched to any gene: 10. CDR1 is SGHVS and CDR2 is FQNEAQ in the germline V gene. The CDR3 region is CASSQPGGAQETQYF. The CDR3 DNA reads TGTGCCAGCAGCCAGCCCGGGGGGGCCCAGGAGACCCAGTACTTC.

The chain couples TRBV6-5 to TRBJ2-7; D might be TRBD1 (6 bases). From germline, CDR1 is MNHEY and CDR2 SVGAGI. The CDR3 runs to 13 residues. V lost 7 bases and J lost 1, with 11 bases in between. The DNA for the CDR3 is TGTGCCAGCAACAGGGCAAATTCCTACGAGCAGTACTTC. Its protein is CASNRANSYEQYF.

The chain links TRBV19 to TRBJ1-1; TRBD1 agrees at 7 bases. This CDR3 spans 13 amino acids. With 8 bases clipped from V and 1 base from J, the junction kept 4 bases outside the gene matches. Germline V lookup: CDR1 LNHDA, CDR2 SQIVND (reference sequence). For the CDR3, the DNA is TGTGCCAGTGGACAGGAGAAGAACACTGAAGCTTTCTTT. The encoded protein is CASGQEKNTEAFF.

This clone occurred once. CDR3 bases: TGTGCCAGCAGTTCCAGGCCCGACAATCAGCCCCAGCATTTT. This sequence encodes CASSSRPDNQPQHF. This chain joins TRBV6-6 and TRBJ1-5; D remains unclear. This CDR3 is built from 14 residues. Germline CDR1 reads MNHNY; CDR2 reads SVGAGI (reference sequence). With 4 bases removed from V and 3 bases from J, the gap between germline ends came to 10 bases.

The genes are TRBV29-1 and TRBJ1-2; D is possibly TRBD1 (5 bases). The CDR3 totals 12 residues. Germline CDR1 is SQVTM and CDR2 is ANQGSEA. The V and J ends lost 7 bases and 4 bases respectively, with 13 bases between them. The DNA of the CDR3 is TGCAGCGCTTCGACAGCAACCTATGGCTACACCTTC. Translating gives CSASTATYGYTF.

CDR3 sequence: CASSTRAGGEQPQHF. CDR3 sequence (DNA): TGTGCCAGCAGTACTCGAGCAGGGGGCGAACAGCCCCAGCATTTT. This sequence joins TRBV6-5 and TRBJ1-5; 8 bases match TRBD1. V shed 5 bases, J shed 7 bases, and the junction held 10 bases outside the gene matches. Germline CDR1 reads MNHEY; CDR2 reads SVGAGI. This CDR3 is 15 amino acids long.

The genes are TRBV30 and TRBJ1-3; no clear D gene. Germline-derived CDR1 and CDR2 are GTSNPN and SVGIG (reference sequence). The length of the CDR3 is 13 residues. V lost 0 bases, J lost 0 bases, and 3 bases lay in between. The CDR3 loop reads CAWSVSSGNTIYF. CDR3 bases: TGTGCCTGGAGTGTAAGCTCTGGAAACACCATATATTTT.

The genes are TRBV15 and TRBJ2-7, with 8 bases that match TRBD2. The junction had 10 bases not matched to a gene; V was cut back by 8 bases and J by 4 bases. Germline CDR1 is LNHNV and CDR2 is YYDKDF (reference sequence). The CDR3 runs 14 residues. The DNA for the CDR3 is TGTGCCACCGCCCCGAGCGGGGGCCTTTACGAGCAGTACTTC. Amino acid sequence: CATAPSGGLYEQYF. Using reference TRBV15 and TRBJ2-7 for the parts outside the CDR3, the full variable domain is DAMVIQNPRYQVTQFGKPVTLSCSQTLNHNVMYWYQQKSSQAPKLLFHYYDKDFNNEADTPDNFQSRRPNTSFCFLDIRSPGLGDTAMYLCATAPSGGLYEQYFGPGTRLTVT.

The gene calls are TRBV10-2 and TRBJ1-5, with D unclear. Looked up from germline, CDR1 is WSHSY and CDR2 is SAAADI. V was trimmed by 3 bases and J by 2 bases, leaving 11 bases between them. The length of the CDR3 is 15 residues. The CDR3 DNA reads as TGCGCCAGCAGTGATGGGGTCTTGGGCAATCAGCCCCAGCATTTT. It encodes CASSDGVLGNQPQHF.

The rearrangement uses TRBV5-1 and TRBJ2-1; 12 nucleotides align to TRBD1. V lost 4 bases and J lost 8; bases outside the gene matches: 7. CDR3 length: 15 residues. CDR1 and CDR2 (germline): SGHRS, YFSETQ. Written as DNA, the CDR3 is TGCGCCAGCAGCCGTGGGACAGGGGGCTGGGATGAGCAGTTCTTC. Amino acids: CASSRGTGGWDEQFF.

This clone was observed a handful of times. The chain has TRBV3-1 (or the pseudogene TRBV3-2) and TRBJ2-6; D might be TRBD1 or TRBD2, each matching 6 bases. Germline assignment: CDR1 LGHDT and CDR2 YNNKEL (reference sequence). V was cut by 5 bases and J by 7 bases, with 12 bases left in between. The CDR3 is 14 amino acids. The CDR3 DNA is TGTGCCAGCAGCGGGGGGCCTATCGCCAACGTCCTGACTTTC. This translates into CASSGGPIANVLTF.

The chain employs TRBV5-1 and TRBJ1-2; D is ambiguous. V lost 0 bases and J 3 bases, leaving 9 bases between the germline ends. CDR3 length: 14 amino acids. CDR1 is SGHRS, CDR2 YFSETQ, per germline. CDR3 nucleotide sequence: TGCGCCAGCAGCTTGGCGACGGGAGACTATGGCTACACCTTC. This translates into CASSLATGDYGYTF.

The chain recombines TRBV18 with TRBJ2-7; 8 nucleotides match TRBD1. The CDR3 has 18 residues. Germline CDR1 is KGHSH and CDR2 is LQKENI. V lost 0 bases and J lost 4; bases outside the gene matches: 14. CDR3 sequence: CASSPPVLDREDHYEQYF. The CDR3 region has the DNA TGTGCCAGCTCACCACCGGTACTGGACAGGGAGGACCATTACGAGCAGTACTTC.

The gene calls are TRBV28 and TRBJ2-7; 8 bases fit TRBD2. Per the germline V gene, CDR1 is MDHEN and CDR2 is SYDVKM. J gave up 6 bases and V 1 base, and 8 bases lay outside the gene matches. The CDR3 sequence is 15 residues long. This chain's CDR3 is CASSLLTGGPIEQYF. The CDR3 DNA reads TGTGCCAGCAGTTTATTAACGGGGGGGCCCATCGAGCAGTACTTC.

V is TRBV2 and J is TRBJ1-1; D gene ambiguous. V lost 6 bases to trimming and J lost 2 bases, with 10 bases between them. The CDR3 covers 13 residues. Germline loops: CDR1 SNHLY, CDR2 FYNNEI. The CDR3, as DNA: TGTGCCAGCAGGTGGCAGATAAACACTGAAGCTTTCTTT. It codes for CASRWQINTEAFF.

This chain connects TRBV15 to TRBJ1-1; 7 nucleotides line up with TRBD1. Germline-derived CDR1 and CDR2 are LNHNV and YYDKDF (reference sequence). The CDR3 runs to 13 residues. The trim removed 7 bases at V and 4 bases at J, leaving 6 bases unmatched. CDR3 in DNA: TGTGCCACCACCTCAGGGGGGGTCACTGAAGCTTTCTTT. Translation: CATTSGGVTEAFF.

The gene calls are TRBV6-1 and TRBJ1-2; D not resolved. The CDR3 is 15 amino acids. Germline CDR1 is MNHNS and CDR2 is SASEGT. The V gene lost 1 base and the J gene lost 2 bases, with 11 bases spanning the gap. The CDR3 sequence is CASSEGSAQNYGYTF. Here the CDR3 DNA reads TGTGCCAGCAGTGAAGGGTCAGCGCAAAACTATGGCTACACCTTC.

This rearrangement joins TRBV5-6 to TRBJ1-6, with D perhaps TRBD1 (5 bases). The length of the CDR3 is 13 residues. Looked up from germline, CDR1 is SGHDT and CDR2 is YYEEEE. V lost 4 bases and J 6 bases, leaving 8 bases between the germline ends. The CDR3 sequence is CASSLTVNSPLHF. The CDR3 nucleotides are TGTGCCAGCAGCCTGACAGTTAATTCACCCCTCCACTTT.

This sequence joins TRBV10-3 and TRBJ1-2; a possible D gene is TRBD1 (5 bases). The CDR3 spans 12 residues. From germline, CDR1 is ENHRY and CDR2 SYGVKD. V lost 2 bases and J 7 bases, leaving 8 bases between the germline ends. In nucleotides, the CDR3 is TGTGCCATCAGTGAGGTGGGGGGTGGCTACACCTTC. Translated: CAISEVGGGYTF.

The chain combines TRBV7-2 with TRBJ2-7, with TRBD1 matching 7 bases. V shed 5 bases and J 4 bases; nucleotides not matched to a gene: 8. Germline assignment: CDR1 SGHTA and CDR2 FQGNSA. The CDR3 is 14 amino acids. CDR3 residues: CASSTDRDLYEQYF. The CDR3 nucleotides read TGTGCCAGCAGCACCGACAGGGACCTTTACGAGCAGTACTTC.

The CDR3 region is CASSLALTSGVRVNEQFF. As DNA, the CDR3 is TGTGCCAGCAGCTTAGCGCTGACTAGCGGAGTAAGGGTCAATGAGCAGTTCTTC. The rearrangement uses TRBV7-2 and TRBJ2-1, with 9 bases identical to TRBD2. The V and J ends lost 0 bases and 6 bases, in that order; junction bases with no gene match: 12. The CDR3 is 18 amino acids. Germline CDR1 reads SGHTA; CDR2 reads FQGNSA.

The CDR3 reads CASSFRGTGGFSYEQYF. As DNA, the CDR3 is TGTGCCAGCAGCTTCCGAGGGACAGGGGGCTTCTCCTACGAGCAGTACTTC. This chain uses TRBV7-2 with TRBJ2-7; 12 nucleotides match TRBD1. The ends lost 3 bases at V and 0 bases at J; junction bases unmatched: 6. Germline V lookup: CDR1 SGHTA, CDR2 FQGNSA. The CDR3 extends over 17 amino acids.